A single sample gave rise to the 32 T cell receptor beta chains below, sequenced in a study of T-cell memory formation after mild COVID-19. TCRdb used MiXCR to reprocess the 5' RACE reads, holding one entry per CDR3 protein. The sample lists under 300,000 distinct CDR3 sequences, 8.5% to 9.5% occurring once. Specimen: PBMCs or a T cell subset sorted from them (not recorded which). The receptors shown here come from a man aged 18 to 29 who had mild COVID-19 (a few samples of this study predate the infection). Cell type and time point are not known.

This rearrangement joins TRBV6-2 or TRBV6-3 to TRBJ2-1; D is uncertain. CDR3 length: 11 amino acids. Germline V CDR1 and CDR2: MNHEY, SVGEGT. The V end was cut by 2 bases, the J end by 9 bases, with 5 bases between. This CDR3 is CASSYVFEQFF. CDR3 nucleotides: TGTGCCAGCAGTTACGTTTTTGAGCAGTTCTTC.

The CDR3 DNA is TGTGCCAGCAGTTGGACAGTTTCCTACGAGCAGTACTTC. Translated, it gives CASSWTVSYEQYF. The gene calls are TRBV6-6 and TRBJ2-7; possibly TRBD1 for D (6 bases). The CDR3 sequence is 13 residues long. V dropped 4 bases and J dropped 1 base, with 8 bases sitting between them. Germline CDR1 MNHNY, CDR2 SVGAGI (reference sequence).

This clonotype was seen a handful of times. The chain combines TRBV6-2 or TRBV6-3 with TRBJ2-7; D call uncertain. CDR1 MNHEY and CDR2 SVGEGT come from the germline V gene. The CDR3 contains 13 residues. V shed 7 bases and J shed 2 bases, with 12 bases lying between them. CDR3 sequence (DNA): TGTGCCAGCATGTTCACCACCGCCTACGAGCAGTACTTC. It specifies CASMFTTAYEQYF.

This clonotype appeared a few times. This rearrangement joins TRBV9 to TRBJ2-5; tentatively, D is TRBD1 (5 bases). This CDR3 spans 14 amino acids. Germline V gene lookup returns CDR1 SGDLS and CDR2 YYNGEE. V was shortened by 1 base and J by 2 bases, with 9 bases between the two germline ends. The DNA for the CDR3 is TGTGCCAGCAGCGTATCAGGGTGGCAAGAGACCCAGTACTTC. Residues: CASSVSGWQETQYF.

This clonotype has just a few counts. This chain uses TRBV4-2 with TRBJ2-2, with a weak D call TRBD2 (5 bases). This CDR3 is built from 14 residues. The V and J ends lost 2 bases and 6 bases respectively, with 10 bases between them. Germline CDR1 is LGHNA and CDR2 is YNFKEQ. The CDR3 DNA follows: TGTGCCAGCAGCCAACCGAGGGTGGCCGGGGAGCTGTTTTTT. Protein: CASSQPRVAGELFF.

The chain employs TRBV7-2 and TRBJ1-2; 8 nucleotides align to TRBD1. The CDR3 length is 13 residues. Looked up from germline, CDR1 is SGHTA and CDR2 is FQGNSA. J gave up 8 bases and V 5 bases, and 7 bases lay outside the gene matches. CDR3 residues: CASSDATGVGYTF. The CDR3 DNA sequence: TGTGCCAGCAGCGATGCGACAGGGGTCGGCTACACCTTC.

V is TRBV7-9 and J is TRBJ1-5; the D gene is possibly TRBD1 (6 bases). CDR1 is SEHNR, CDR2 FQNEAQ, per germline (reference sequence). V was cut by 2 bases and J by 5 bases, with 13 bases left in between. CDR3 length: 15 residues. The CDR3 bases are TGTGCCAGCAGCTTATTTGCAGGGGCCGATCAGCCCCAGCATTTT. Translation: CASSLFAGADQPQHF. Complete variable domain (other parts from reference TRBV7-9 and TRBJ1-5): DTGVSQNPRHKITKRGQNVTFRCDPISEHNRLYWYRQTLGQGPEFLTYFQNEAQLEKSRLLSDRFSAERPKGSFSTLEIQRTEQGDSAMYLCASSLFAGADQPQHFGDGTRLSIL.

This clonotype has just a few counts. The J gene is TRBJ1-2, the V gene TRBV6-6; maybe TRBD1 (5 bases). Trimming left V 0 bases short and J 3 bases short, with 8 bases between. There are 14 residues in the CDR3. The germline gives CDR1 MNHNY, CDR2 SVGAGI (reference sequence). CDR3 amino acids: CASSYSAGDYGYTF. The DNA of the CDR3 is TGTGCCAGCAGTTACTCGGCGGGGGACTATGGCTACACCTTC.

This chain connects TRBV7-3 to TRBJ2-2; perhaps TRBD2 as D (5 bases). Germline CDR1 reads SGHTA; CDR2 reads FQGTGA. Trimming shortened V by 4 bases and J by 5 bases, and 11 bases separated the two germline ends. The CDR3 contains 14 residues. CDR3 region: CASSSSSGTGELFF. CDR3 sequence (DNA): TGTGCCAGCAGCTCTTCATCGGGAACCGGGGAGCTGTTTTTT.

The CDR3 sequence is CSVGATYEQYV. The CDR3 bases are TGCAGTGTGGGGGCTACCTACGAGCAGTACGTC. The chain uses TRBV20-1 and TRBJ2-7; D may be TRBD1 (6 bases). CDR1 is DFQATT, CDR2 SNEGSKA, per germline (reference sequence). V was cut by 7 bases and J by 2 bases, with 9 bases left in between. This CDR3 comprises 11 residues.

This clonotype was recorded at least ten times. This chain joins TRBV9 and TRBJ2-7, with unresolved D. Germline loops: CDR1 SGDLS, CDR2 YYNGEE. The CDR3 covers 14 residues. Trimming shortened V by 0 bases and J by 1 base, and 8 bases separated the two germline ends. CDR3 residues: CASSVGASSYEQYF. The CDR3 region has the DNA TGTGCCAGCAGCGTAGGGGCTAGTTCCTACGAGCAGTACTTC.

V gene TRBV11-1 combines with J gene TRBJ1-6; D perhaps matches TRBD1 (5 bases). V lost 6 bases to trimming and J lost 7 bases, with 19 bases between them. Germline V CDR1 and CDR2: SGHAT, FQDESV (reference sequence). There are 16 residues in the CDR3. The CDR3 DNA sequence: TGTGCCAGCAGTCCGGATCTTGGCAGGGTGAATTCACCCCTCCACTTT. It yields the protein CASSPDLGRVNSPLHF.

Only a few counts were recorded for this clonotype. The chain couples TRBV20-1 to TRBJ2-7, with 8 bases aligning to TRBD1. CDR3 length equals 16 residues. CDR1 is DFQATT, CDR2 SNEGSKA, per germline (reference sequence). V dropped 3 bases and J dropped 0; count of bases not matched to a gene: 10. CDR3 nucleotide sequence: TGCAGTGCTAGGCCTCCCGGGACAGGCAGCTCCTACGAGCAGTACTTC. Its protein is CSARPPGTGSSYEQYF.

The sample holds many counts of this clonotype. V gene TRBV7-8 combines with J gene TRBJ2-1, with D perhaps TRBD1 or TRBD2 (5 bases each). V shed 2 bases and J shed 3 bases, with 11 bases lying between them. CDR1 and CDR2 (germline): SGHVS, FQNEAQ. The CDR3 extends over 15 amino acids. CDR3 loop: CASSLFGTIYNEQFF. CDR3 nucleotides: TGTGCCAGCAGCTTATTCGGGACGATCTACAATGAGCAGTTCTTC.

This clonotype came up a few times. CDR3 in amino acids: CASSLGGRGDPETQYF. The CDR3 bases are TGTGCCAGCAGCTTGGGAGGGCGAGGCGATCCAGAGACCCAGTACTTC. V gene TRBV5-6 combines with J gene TRBJ2-5; D might be TRBD2 (5 bases). The CDR3 contains 16 residues. CDR1 and CDR2 (germline): SGHDT, YYEEEE. V was pared by 0 bases and J by 4 bases, with 16 bases between.

The J gene is TRBJ2-3, the V gene TRBV4-1, with TRBD1 identical over 7 bases. The CDR3 contains 15 residues. CDR1 and CDR2 from the germline V gene are MGHRA and YSYEKL. The V and J ends lost 2 bases and 3 bases, in that order; junction bases with no gene match: 5. The DNA for the CDR3 is TGCGCCAGCAGCCAAACGACAGGGTTTACAGATACGCAGTATTTT. Translated, it gives CASSQTTGFTDTQYF.

This clonotype was counted a few times. The rearrangement uses TRBV29-1 and TRBJ2-5, with 12 bases that match TRBD2. Germline V gene sequence: CDR1 SQVTM, CDR2 ANQGSEA. The CDR3 totals 14 residues. J lost 3 bases, V lost 5 bases, and 4 bases had no gene match. CDR3 sequence: CSVSLAGGKETQYF. CDR3 coding DNA: TGCAGCGTTTCTCTAGCGGGGGGGAAAGAGACCCAGTACTTC.

The V gene is TRBV9, the J gene TRBJ2-6; the D is unclear. From germline, CDR1 is SGDLS and CDR2 YYNGEE. CDR3 length: 17 amino acids. Trimming cost V 4 bases and J 0 bases, with 14 bases left between them. The CDR3 is CASSPLAEHSGANVLTF. The CDR3 DNA reads TGTGCCAGCAGCCCTTTGGCAGAGCACTCTGGGGCCAACGTCCTGACTTTC. Based on the CDR3 plus reference TRBV9 and TRBJ2-6, the full variable domain is DSGVTQTPKHLITATGQRVTLRCSPRSGDLSVYWYQQSLDQGLQFLIQYYNGEERAKGNILERFSAQQFPDLHSELNLSSLELGDSALYFCASSPLAEHSGANVLTFGAGSRLTVL.

This clonotype was counted only a few times. The chain carries TRBV6-6 and TRBJ1-1; D unresolved. The germline V and J ends were trimmed by 7 bases and 10 bases, with 19 bases remaining between them. The germline gives CDR1 MNHNY, CDR2 SVGAGI (reference sequence). The CDR3 loop spans 13 amino acids. CDR3 sequence (DNA): TGTGCCAGCATCCCCGGGGATATAAAAAGAGCTTTCTTT. Translation gives CASIPGDIKRAFF.

This clonotype was picked up many times. The chain employs TRBV5-1 and TRBJ1-2; a weak D match, TRBD1 (5 bases). V was clipped by 0 bases and J by 4 bases, with 10 bases between them. Germline V CDR1 and CDR2: SGHRS, YFSETQ. This CDR3 contains 14 residues. The CDR3 loop reads CASSLGRGLYGYTF. The CDR3 nucleotides read TGCGCCAGCAGCTTGGGTCGGGGACTCTATGGCTACACCTTC.

V and J are TRBV15 and TRBJ2-7; 9 nucleotides agree with TRBD1. The junction had 7 bases not matched to a gene; V was cut back by 4 bases and J by 3 bases. Germline V gene sequence: CDR1 LNHNV, CDR2 YYDKDF (reference sequence). This CDR3 has 15 amino acids. Here the CDR3 reads CATSKPGQGHYEQYF. DNA of the CDR3: TGTGCCACCAGCAAACCGGGACAGGGACACTACGAGCAGTACTTC.

The chain recombines TRBV10-3 with TRBJ2-1; 10 bases agree with TRBD1. J was trimmed by 5 bases and V by 5 bases; bases with no gene match: 6. The CDR3 consists of 15 residues. CDR1 and CDR2 from the germline V gene are ENHRY and SYGVKD. CDR3 sequence: CAISKRDRGDNEQFF. The DNA for the CDR3 is TGTGCCATCAGTAAGCGGGACAGGGGAGACAATGAGCAGTTCTTC.

This clonotype showed up many times. This chain joins TRBV5-1 and TRBJ2-5, with D unclear. The germline V and J ends were trimmed by 1 base and 5 bases, with 6 bases remaining between them. This CDR3 region has 12 residues. The germline gives CDR1 SGHRS, CDR2 YFSETQ. The CDR3 loop is CASSLPEETQYF. CDR3 nucleotide sequence: TGCGCCAGCAGCTTGCCCGAGGAGACCCAGTACTTC. The variable domain in full, completed from reference TRBV5-1 and TRBJ2-5, reads KAGVTQTPRYLIKTRGQQVTLSCSPISGHRSVSWYQQTPGQGLQFLFEYFSETQRNKGNFPGRFSGRQFSNSRSEMNVSTLELGDSALYLCASSLPEETQYFGPGTRLLVL.

The rearrangement joins TRBV12-3 or TRBV12-4 to TRBJ1-1, with TRBD1 matching over 8 bases. The CDR3 loop spans 14 amino acids. Losses at the gene ends were 5 bases for V and 8 bases for J; bases not matched to a gene: 10. CDR3 residues: CASSRSTGGREAFF. CDR3 coding DNA: TGTGCCAGCAGTCGCTCCACAGGGGGTCGAGAAGCTTTCTTT.

This clonotype was counted many times. CDR3 region: CASSPGPGGYF. DNA of the CDR3: TGTGCCAGCAGCCCAGGGCCCGGAGGGTACTTC. The chain recombines TRBV12-3 or TRBV12-4 with TRBJ2-4; D could derive from TRBD1 or TRBD2 (5 bases each). The CDR3 covers 11 residues. The germline V and J ends were trimmed by 6 bases and 15 bases, with 15 bases remaining between them.

This clonotype has only a few counts. This chain connects TRBV18 to TRBJ2-7, with unresolved D. V shed 2 bases and J shed 1 base, with 15 bases lying between them. This CDR3 is built from 16 residues. CDR1 is KGHSH, CDR2 LQKENI, per germline. The chain's CDR3 is CASSPSTERRSYEQYF. The CDR3, as DNA: TGTGCCAGCTCACCATCGACCGAGAGAAGGTCCTACGAGCAGTACTTC.

V and J are TRBV7-8 and TRBJ2-1; D gene uncertain. Germline CDR1 is SGHVS and CDR2 is FQNEAQ. This CDR3 region has 14 residues. V was clipped by 0 bases and J by 9 bases, with 12 bases between them. The CDR3 DNA follows: TGTGCCAGCAGCTTAGCAATATGGGGTGGTGAGCAGTTCTTC. Translated, it gives CASSLAIWGGEQFF.

This clonotype was counted at least ten times. The V gene is TRBV14, the J gene TRBJ1-5; D is uncertain. In germline, CDR1 is SGHDN, CDR2 FVKESK. V was pared by 2 bases and J by 0 bases, with 5 bases between. The CDR3 loop spans 14 amino acids. The CDR3: CASSQSYSNQPQHF. The CDR3 DNA is TGTGCCAGCAGCCAAAGTTATAGCAATCAGCCCCAGCATTTT.

V is TRBV6-2 or TRBV6-3 and J is TRBJ2-3; possibly TRBD2 for D (6 bases). The CDR3 is 13 amino acids. V was shortened by 10 bases and J by 5 bases, with 16 bases between the two germline ends. Germline CDR1 is MNHEY and CDR2 is SVGEGT. CDR3: CAITAGLGDTQYF. The CDR3 coding sequence is TGTGCCATCACAGCGGGCCTTGGAGATACGCAGTATTTT.

A few counts support this clonotype. V usage is TRBV6-5 and J usage is TRBJ1-4; 8 positions match TRBD1. V was pared by 2 bases and J by 8 bases, with 7 bases of the junction left unmatched. CDR3 length equals 15 residues. The germline V gene has CDR1 MNHEY and CDR2 SVGAGI. Here the CDR3 reads CASSYGAGGGEKLFF. As DNA, the CDR3 is TGTGCCAGCAGTTACGGGGCAGGGGGCGGAGAAAAACTGTTTTTT.

CDR3 sequence (DNA): TGTGCCAGCAAGGCAGGGGGCTTGAGAGGGGCCAACGTCCTGACTTTC. This gives the protein CASKAGGLRGANVLTF. This chain uses TRBV2 with TRBJ2-6; TRBD1 aligns across 8 bases. Per germline, CDR1 SNHLY and CDR2 FYNNEI. The CDR3 has 16 amino acids. The junction had 9 bases not matched to a gene; V was cut back by 7 bases and J by 4 bases.

This clonotype was seen repeatedly, ten times or more. The chain carries TRBV7-8 and TRBJ2-5; TRBD2 agrees at 7 bases. Per the germline V gene, CDR1 is SGHVS and CDR2 is FQNEAQ. Trimming cost V 5 bases and J 5 bases; bases outside gene matches: 11. This CDR3 spans 15 amino acids. CDR3 nucleotide sequence: TGTGCCAGCAGCACCGATAGCTGGGAGGGTGAGACCCAGTACTTC. Its protein is CASSTDSWEGETQYF. The entire variable domain, with the rest obtained from reference TRBV7-8 and TRBJ2-5, is as follows: GAGVSQSPRYKVAKRGQDVALRCDPISGHVSLFWYQQALGQGPEFLTYFQNEAQLDKSGLPSDRFFAERPEGSVSTLKIQRTQQEDSAVYLCASSTDSWEGETQYFGPGTRLLVL.